These 17 T cell receptor beta chains came from one sample sequenced in a study of T-cell reconstitution after alpha-beta-depleted transplantation in children. The TCRbeta library incorporated unique molecular identifiers. TCRdb ran MiXCR on the PCR reads and lists one entry per CDR3 protein. This table holds 450,000 to 600,000 distinct CDR3 sequences, around 16% found once. Sequences were derived from PBMCs from the stem cell graft donor, sampled from the stem cell graft. The source is a human donor who donated a stem cell graft to a child with acute lymphoblastic leukemia.

The chain joins TRBV7-9 to TRBJ1-1, with D perhaps TRBD1 (5 bases). V was clipped by 7 bases and J by 10 bases, with 19 bases between them. The CDR3 is made up of 13 amino acids. The germline CDR1 and CDR2 sequences are SEHNR and FQNEAQ (reference sequence). DNA of the CDR3: TGTGCCAGCATGTTACAGGAGCCAGAGGGAGCTTTCTTT. Protein: CASMLQEPEGAFF.

V and J are TRBV27 and TRBJ2-7; TRBD2 matches at 7 bases. From germline, CDR1 is MNHEY and CDR2 SMNVEV (reference sequence). Trimming at V came to 4 bases and at J to 4 bases, leaving 4 bases not matched to a gene. CDR3 length equals 13 residues. The CDR3 DNA is TGTGCCAGCAGTTCGGCGGGGGATTACGAGCAGTACTTC. It translates to CASSSAGDYEQYF.

This clonotype was seen a handful of times. V gene TRBV2 combines with J gene TRBJ2-3; no clear D gene. V lost 10 bases and J lost 0, with 17 bases in between. CDR3 length: 15 residues. CDR1 and CDR2 from the germline V gene are SNHLY and FYNNEI. The CDR3 DNA reads as TGTGCCACCGATGTGGGTGCGTCTAGCACAGATACGCAGTATTTT. This gives the protein CATDVGASSTDTQYF.

The rearrangement joins TRBV20-1 to TRBJ2-1, with 7 nucleotides matching TRBD2. Germline V lookup: CDR1 DFQATT, CDR2 SNEGSKA (reference sequence). Trimming at V came to 1 base and at J to 4 bases, leaving 10 bases not matched to a gene. The CDR3 is made up of 16 amino acids. Here the CDR3 reads CSARAPPGEGYNEQFF. Here the CDR3 DNA reads TGCAGTGCTAGAGCACCCCCGGGGGAGGGGTACAATGAGCAGTTCTTC.

This clonotype occurred a few times. This sequence joins TRBV10-3 and TRBJ2-1, with D perhaps TRBD1 (5 bases). Trimming pared 6 bases from V and 2 bases from J, leaving 11 bases between. This CDR3 has 14 amino acids. The germline V gene encodes CDR1 ENHRY and CDR2 SYGVKD. DNA for the CDR3: TGTGCCATCAGACCCCAGACAGCCTACAATGAGCAGTTCTTC. It specifies CAIRPQTAYNEQFF.

The chain carries TRBV6-1 and TRBJ1-4; no reliable D call. This CDR3 is built from 12 residues. The germline V and J ends were trimmed by 8 bases and 8 bases, with 12 bases remaining between them. Per germline, CDR1 MNHNS and CDR2 SASEGT. CDR3 sequence reads: CASGQRREKLFF. The CDR3 bases are TGTGCCAGCGGGCAGCGCAGAGAAAAACTGTTTTTT.

This clonotype was observed a few times. The chain carries TRBV5-1 and TRBJ2-6, with D uncertain. In germline, CDR1 is SGHRS, CDR2 YFSETQ. The CDR3 is 17 residues long. The V end was cut by 4 bases, the J end by 4 bases, with 18 bases between. The CDR3 sequence is CASSPLPLGGGANVLTF. The DNA of the CDR3 is TGCGCCAGCAGCCCACTGCCCCTCGGTGGGGGGGCCAACGTCCTGACTTTC.

The sample holds a few counts of this clonotype. This sequence joins TRBV12-3 or TRBV12-4 and TRBJ2-1; D perhaps matches TRBD1 (6 bases). V lost 3 bases and J lost 9, with 15 bases in between. The CDR3 covers 14 residues. The CDR3 protein is CASSLLMGAGEQFF. CDR3 coding DNA: TGTGCCAGCAGTTTGCTCATGGGGGCAGGTGAGCAGTTCTTC.

This clonotype was counted ten times or more. J is TRBJ2-1 and V is TRBV11-1; possible D gene TRBD1, 7 bases. The CDR3 loop spans 18 amino acids. Between the trimmed V and J ends, which lost 3 bases and 7 bases, there was a span of 25 bases. Germline CDR1 reads SGHAT; CDR2 reads FQDESV (reference sequence). The chain's CDR3 is CASSFRGTVAGIRNEQFF. The CDR3, as DNA: TGTGCCAGCAGCTTTAGGGGGACAGTGGCGGGAATTCGGAATGAGCAGTTCTTC.

V usage is TRBV5-1 and J usage is TRBJ2-1; a possible D gene is TRBD1 (8 bases). The ends were cut back, 2 bases at V and 7 bases at J, with 22 bases in the middle. Germline V lookup: CDR1 SGHRS, CDR2 YFSETQ. The CDR3 has 17 amino acids. CDR3 amino acids: CASSFGQGGITSNEQFF. The DNA of the CDR3 is TGCGCCAGCAGCTTCGGACAGGGAGGGATTACAAGTAATGAGCAGTTCTTC. Using reference TRBV5-1 and TRBJ2-1 for the parts outside the CDR3, the full variable domain is KAGVTQTPRYLIKTRGQQVTLSCSPISGHRSVSWYQQTPGQGLQFLFEYFSETQRNKGNFPGRFSGRQFSNSRSEMNVSTLELGDSALYLCASSFGQGGITSNEQFFGPGTRLTVL.

The rearrangement uses TRBV11-1 and TRBJ2-3, with TRBD2 matching 15 bases. Germline loops: CDR1 SGHAT, CDR2 FQDESV (reference sequence). The CDR3 is made up of 17 amino acids. Trimming cost V 4 bases and J 6 bases; bases outside gene matches: 8. CDR3 coding DNA: TGTGCCAGCAGCTCCACCTCGGGACTAGCGGGAGGTGATACGCAGTATTTT. Translation: CASSSTSGLAGGDTQYF.

The chain recombines TRBV6-5 with TRBJ1-1, with D maybe TRBD1 (5 bases). Germline V CDR1 and CDR2: MNHEY, SVGAGI. The CDR3 sequence is 17 residues long. V dropped 1 base and J dropped 5 bases, with 20 bases sitting between them. CDR3 residues: CASSYFSRGEGKTEAFF. Here the CDR3 DNA reads TGTGCCAGCAGTTACTTTTCACGAGGGGAGGGGAAGACTGAAGCTTTCTTT.

About this clonotype itself: Relative to the germline gene, one junction end is altered; a read error may explain this. The chain is built from TRBV12-3 or TRBV12-4 and TRBJ2-5, with 8 bases lining up with TRBD2. The CDR3 runs 15 residues. CDR3 DNA sequence: TGTGCCAGCAGTCGCGGGGGGCCCGGCCAAGAGACCGAGTACTTC. This encodes CASSRGGPGQETEYF.

This clonotype came up a few times. The V call is TRBV5-1, the J call TRBJ2-7; no definite D call. The germline V and J ends were trimmed by 0 bases and 3 bases, with 10 bases remaining between them. CDR3 length: 14 residues. CDR1 and CDR2 from the germline V gene are SGHRS and YFSETQ. CDR3 DNA sequence: TGCGCCAGCAGCTTGGGGGTGGACGGCTACGAGCAGTACTTC. Residues: CASSLGVDGYEQYF. Together with reference TRBV5-1 and TRBJ2-7, the CDR3 gives the full variable domain: KAGVTQTPRYLIKTRGQQVTLSCSPISGHRSVSWYQQTPGQGLQFLFEYFSETQRNKGNFPGRFSGRQFSNSRSEMNVSTLELGDSALYLCASSLGVDGYEQYFGPGTRLTVT.

This clonotype was counted between two and nine times. J is TRBJ1-1 and V is TRBV5-1, with D unresolved. Trimming took off 2 bases at V and 2 bases at J, with 10 bases between the two ends. The CDR3 is 14 amino acids. In germline, CDR1 is SGHRS, CDR2 YFSETQ. CDR3 bases: TGCGCCAGCAGCTTCGCACTCGCTAACACTGAAGCTTTCTTT. Protein sequence: CASSFALANTEAFF.

This clonotype was seen only a few times. The V call is TRBV7-9, the J call TRBJ2-5; TRBD2 is a possible D gene (5 bases). Trimming cost V 5 bases and J 0 bases, with 10 bases left between them. The CDR3 spans 14 residues. Germline V lookup: CDR1 SEHNR, CDR2 FQNEAQ (reference sequence). CDR3 bases: TGTGCCAGCAGCGATGGACTCCACCAAGAGACCCAGTACTTC. Protein sequence: CASSDGLHQETQYF.

This clonotype showed up just a few times. The chain carries TRBV5-5 and TRBJ2-7, with D tentatively TRBD2 (6 bases). This CDR3 spans 16 amino acids. CDR1 and CDR2 from the germline V gene are SGHKS and YYEKEE (reference sequence). The ends were cut back, 2 bases at V and 6 bases at J, with 21 bases in the middle. CDR3 bases: TGTGCCAGCAGCTTCGGTGGGGTTAGCGGCAGCCCCGAGCAGTACTTC. Its protein product is CASSFGGVSGSPEQYF. Full variable domain (outside the CDR3, taken from reference TRBV5-5 and TRBJ2-7): DAGVTQSPTHLIKTRGQQVTLRCSPISGHKSVSWYQQVLGQGPQFIFQYYEKEERGRGNFPDRFSARQFPNYSSELNVNALLLGDSALYLCASSFGGVSGSPEQYFGPGTRLTVT.